These T cell receptor beta chains were read from a single sample in a study of PD-L1 blockade in urothelial cancer. Method: immunoSEQ multiplex PCR; TCRdb's copy keeps in-frame clones and lacks some. This sample has more than 30,000 clones, with approximately 87% found just once. Sequencing used PBMCs, obtained around atezolizumab (anti-PD-L1) treatment. These receptors were obtained from a man aged 45-60 years with urothelial cancer. Both conserved end residues are part of each CDR3. Each record gives: clone size, J gene, D gene, V gene, CDR3 protein, CDR3 DNA. The D gene is left open where the match is weak. Not every row has a clone size; where given, it reads once, few, many or a size class.

clone_size: .; j_call: TRBJ2-7; d_call: .; v_call: TRBV6-1; cdr3_aa: CASSETVTYEQYF; cdr3_nt: TGTGCCAGCAGTGAAACAGTAACCTACGAGCAGTACTTC
clone_size: .; j_call: TRBJ1-3; d_call: .; v_call: TRBV6-5; cdr3_aa: CASSRQASSGNTIYF; cdr3_nt: TGTGCCAGCAGCCGACAGGCCTCCTCTGGAAACACCATATATTTT
clone_size: .; j_call: TRBJ1-2; d_call: .; v_call: TRBV18; cdr3_aa: CASSPPLGASNYGYTF; cdr3_nt: TGTGCCAGCTCACCACCGCTAGGGGCAAGTAACTATGGCTACACCTTC
clone_size: .; j_call: TRBJ1-2; d_call: .; v_call: TRBV7-2; cdr3_aa: CASSSRSRDYGYTF; cdr3_nt: TGTGCCAGCAGCTCCCGGTCCAGGGACTATGGCTACACCTTC
clone_size: .; j_call: TRBJ1-2; d_call: .; v_call: TRBV10-2; cdr3_aa: CASSGSLGGPYGYTF; cdr3_nt: TGCGCCAGCAGTGGGAGTCTTGGGGGCCCCTATGGCTACACCTTC
clone_size: .; j_call: TRBJ2-1; d_call: .; v_call: TRBV30; cdr3_aa: CAWSYSEVLNEQFF; cdr3_nt: TGTGCCTGGAGTTATAGCGAGGTTCTCAATGAGCAGTTCTTC
clone_size: .; j_call: TRBJ1-4; d_call: .; v_call: TRBV18; cdr3_aa: CASSRKPGTNEKLFF; cdr3_nt: TGTGCCAGCTCTCGAAAGCCGGGAACTAATGAAAAACTGTTTTTT
clone_size: .; j_call: TRBJ2-7; d_call: .; v_call: TRBV9; cdr3_aa: CASSVAQGWVYEQYF; cdr3_nt: TGTGCCAGCAGCGTAGCCCAGGGGTGGGTCTACGAGCAGTACTTC
clone_size: .; j_call: TRBJ1-4; d_call: .; v_call: TRBV30; cdr3_aa: CAWSKSIGGTNEKLFF; cdr3_nt: TGTGCCTGGAGTAAGTCCATCGGGGGAACTAATGAAAAACTGTTTTTT
clone_size: .; j_call: TRBJ1-2; d_call: .; v_call: TRBV6-6; cdr3_aa: CASRPGQNYNYGYTF; cdr3_nt: TGTGCCAGCAGACCCGGACAGAATTATAACTATGGCTACACCTTC
clone_size: .; j_call: TRBJ1-4; d_call: TRBD1; v_call: TRBV6-5; cdr3_aa: CASSQTGEGEKLFF; cdr3_nt: TGTGCCAGCAGTCAGACAGGGGAGGGAGAAAAACTGTTTTTT
clone_size: .; j_call: TRBJ2-3; d_call: .; v_call: TRBV14; cdr3_aa: CASSRFDLDTQYF; cdr3_nt: TGTGCCAGCAGCCGATTCGACTTAGATACGCAGTATTTT
clone_size: once; j_call: TRBJ1-2; d_call: .; v_call: TRBV28; cdr3_aa: CASSRGQGGGYTF; cdr3_nt: TGTGCCAGCAGTAGAGGGCAGGGAGGGGGCTACACCTTC
clone_size: .; j_call: TRBJ2-7; d_call: .; v_call: TRBV6-1; cdr3_aa: CASREGGIEQYF; cdr3_nt: TGTGCCAGCAGGGAAGGAGGAATCGAGCAGTACTTC
clone_size: .; j_call: TRBJ1-5; d_call: .; v_call: TRBV15; cdr3_aa: CATSRGAGARENQPQHF; cdr3_nt: TGTGCCACCAGCAGAGGGGCAGGGGCGAGAGAAAATCAGCCCCAGCATTTT
clone_size: .; j_call: TRBJ2-1; d_call: TRBD1; v_call: TRBV7-9; cdr3_aa: CASSSLSRGQGAYNEQFF; cdr3_nt: TGTGCCAGCAGCTCCCTCTCTCGGGGACAGGGGGCCTACAATGAGCAGTTCTTC
clone_size: few; j_call: TRBJ1-5; d_call: TRBD1; v_call: TRBV2; cdr3_aa: CASSVNRDRGQPQHF; cdr3_nt: TGTGCCAGCAGTGTAAACCGGGACAGGGGGCAGCCCCAGCATTTT
clone_size: .; j_call: TRBJ2-1; d_call: TRBD2; v_call: TRBV19; cdr3_aa: CASSPSSSGERAQFF; cdr3_nt: TGTGCCAGTAGCCCCTCCTCTAGCGGGGAGAGGGCGCAGTTCTTC
clone_size: .; j_call: TRBJ2-7; d_call: .; v_call: TRBV9; cdr3_aa: CASSALADSSYEQYF; cdr3_nt: TGTGCCAGCAGCGCATTAGCGGATTCCTCCTACGAGCAGTACTTC
clone_size: .; j_call: TRBJ2-7; d_call: .; v_call: TRBV30; cdr3_aa: CAWSIGQRTYEQYF; cdr3_nt: TGTGCCTGGAGTATCGGACAGCGAACCTACGAGCAGTACTTC
clone_size: once; j_call: TRBJ2-7; d_call: TRBD1; v_call: TRBV10-3; cdr3_aa: CAISDASGQGYEQYF; cdr3_nt: TGTGCCATCAGCGACGCATCGGGACAGGGCTACGAGCAGTACTTC
clone_size: .; j_call: TRBJ2-5; d_call: .; v_call: TRBV7-8; cdr3_aa: CASSRDQETQYF; cdr3_nt: TGTGCCAGCAGCCGCGACCAAGAGACCCAGTACTTC
clone_size: once; j_call: TRBJ2-1; d_call: .; v_call: TRBV13; cdr3_aa: CASSLETGSPYNEQFF; cdr3_nt: TGTGCCAGCAGCTTAGAGACTGGCTCCCCCTACAATGAGCAGTTCTTC